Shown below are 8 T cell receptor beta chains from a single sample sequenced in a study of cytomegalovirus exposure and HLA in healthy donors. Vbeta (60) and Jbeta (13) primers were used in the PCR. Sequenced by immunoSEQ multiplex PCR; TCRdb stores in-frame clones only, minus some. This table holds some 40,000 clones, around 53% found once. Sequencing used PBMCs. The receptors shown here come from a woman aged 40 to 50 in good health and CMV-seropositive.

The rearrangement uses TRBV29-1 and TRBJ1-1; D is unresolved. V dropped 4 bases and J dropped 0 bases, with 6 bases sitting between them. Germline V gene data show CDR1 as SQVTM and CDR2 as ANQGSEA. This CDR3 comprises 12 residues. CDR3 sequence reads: CSVVIMNTEAFF. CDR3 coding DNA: TGCAGCGTTGTTATAATGAACACTGAAGCTTTCTTT.

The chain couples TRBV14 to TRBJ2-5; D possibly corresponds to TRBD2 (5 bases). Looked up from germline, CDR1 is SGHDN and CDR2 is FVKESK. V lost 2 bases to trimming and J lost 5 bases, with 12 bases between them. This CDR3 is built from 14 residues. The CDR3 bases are TGTGCCAGCAGCCAATCCCGGGATGCGGAGACCCAGTACTTC. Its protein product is CASSQSRDAETQYF.

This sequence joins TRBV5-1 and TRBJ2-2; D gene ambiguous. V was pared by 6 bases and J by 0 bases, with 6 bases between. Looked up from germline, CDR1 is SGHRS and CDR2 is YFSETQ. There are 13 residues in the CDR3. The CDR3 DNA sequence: TGCGCCAGCACCCTAGCGAACACCGGGGAGCTGTTTTTT. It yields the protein CASTLANTGELFF.

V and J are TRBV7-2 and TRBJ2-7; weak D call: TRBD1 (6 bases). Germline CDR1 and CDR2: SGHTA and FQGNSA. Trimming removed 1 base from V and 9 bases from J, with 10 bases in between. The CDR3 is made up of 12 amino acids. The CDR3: CASSLEFRGQYF. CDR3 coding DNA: TGTGCCAGCAGCTTAGAGTTCAGGGGGCAGTACTTC.

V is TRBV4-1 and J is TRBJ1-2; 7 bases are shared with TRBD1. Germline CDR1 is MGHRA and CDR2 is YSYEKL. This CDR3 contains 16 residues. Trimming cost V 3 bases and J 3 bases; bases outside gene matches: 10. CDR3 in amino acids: CASSHPQKDRDYGYTF. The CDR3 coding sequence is TGCGCCAGCAGCCACCCCCAGAAAGACAGGGACTATGGCTACACCTTC.

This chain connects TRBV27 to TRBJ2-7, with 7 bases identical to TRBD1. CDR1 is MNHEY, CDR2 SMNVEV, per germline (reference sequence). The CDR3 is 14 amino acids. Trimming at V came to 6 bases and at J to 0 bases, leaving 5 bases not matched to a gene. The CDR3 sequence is CASRGTVSSYEQYF. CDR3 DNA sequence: TGTGCCAGCAGGGGGACAGTTTCCTCCTACGAGCAGTACTTC.

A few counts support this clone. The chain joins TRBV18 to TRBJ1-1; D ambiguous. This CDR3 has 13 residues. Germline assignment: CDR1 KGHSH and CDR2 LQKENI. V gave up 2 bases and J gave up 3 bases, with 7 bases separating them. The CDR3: CASSPEVYTEAFF. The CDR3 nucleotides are TGTGCCAGCTCACCAGAGGTCTACACTGAAGCTTTCTTT.

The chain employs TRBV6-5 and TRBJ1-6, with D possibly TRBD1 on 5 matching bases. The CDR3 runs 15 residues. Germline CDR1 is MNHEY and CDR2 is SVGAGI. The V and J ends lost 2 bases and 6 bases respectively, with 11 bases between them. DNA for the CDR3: TGTGCCAGCAGTTACCGAGACAGCCGTAATTCACCCCTCCACTTT. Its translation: CASSYRDSRNSPLHF.